These T cell receptor beta chains were read from a single sample in a study of blood T cells in healthy people across ages. TCRdb re-called the 5' RACE reads with MiXCR, one entry per CDR3 protein. The profile shows about 1 million distinct CDR3 sequences, around 45% of them singletons. The specimen was blood. These receptors were collected from a woman aged 55-69 years in good health. CDR3s include the opening cysteine and the closing phenylalanine or tryptophan. A D gene is named only where the DNA matches it firmly. The size field is filled for only some rows; it gives once, few, many or a size class.

size,V,J,D,DNA,CDR3
-,TRBV18,TRBJ2-7,-,TGTGCCAGCTCACCACTGTTTGGGGACGAGCAGTACTTC,CASSPLFGDEQYF
-,TRBV11-2,TRBJ2-1,-,TGTGCCGACAGTGGATGGATAGGAAACACCGGGGAGCTGTTCTTC,CADSGWIGNTGELFF
few,TRBV7-9,TRBJ2-5,-,TGTGCCAGCAGCTTAGCCGTAAAAGAGACCCAGTACTTC,CASSLAVKETQYF
-,TRBV10-3,TRBJ2-1,-,TGTGCCATCAGTGGGACAGCTGTACAAGAGACCCAGTTCTTC,CAISGTAVQETQFF
few,TRBV29-1,TRBJ2-1,-,TGCAGCGTTGAAGCCCTGTATGAGCAGTTCTTC,CSVEALYEQFF
few,TRBV7-2,TRBJ2-3,-,TGTGCCAGCAGCTATGGGTTCCGCGGGACTGGGACAGATACGCAGTATTTT,CASSYGFRGTGTDTQYF
-,TRBV27,TRBJ2-3,-,TGTGCCAGCAGTTCACCGGGCTCCCAGAGGGATACGCAGTATTTT,CASSSPGSQRDTQYF
-,TRBV20-1,TRBJ2-3,-,TGCAGTGCTAGGATACCATGGAGCTCAGATACGCAGTATTTT,CSARIPWSSDTQYF
many,TRBV20-1,TRBJ1-2,-,TGCAGTGCAGAAGATACCCAAACCAGAGGCTATGGCTACACCTTC,CSAEDTQTRGYGYTF
-,TRBV20-1,TRBJ2-7,TRBD2,TGCAGTGCTAGAGAGGTTAGCGGGAGGCGGTACAATGAGCAGTACTTC,CSAREVSGRRYNEQYF
few,TRBV29-1,TRBJ1-2,-,TGCAGCGTCGATCAGGAGTATGGCTACACCTTC,CSVDQEYGYTF
-,TRBV12-3/TRBV12-4,TRBJ1-1,TRBD1,TGTGCCAGCAGTCTCGCCGGGACAGGTCGAGATGAAGCTTTCTTT,CASSLAGTGRDEAFF
once,TRBV11-3,TRBJ2-1,-,TGTGCCAGCAGCCCGGGACCCCAGAATGAGCAGTTCTTC,CASSPGPQNEQFF
few,TRBV7-3,TRBJ2-1,TRBD2,TGTGCCAACAGCCACTTCGGCGGGAGTTCCTACAATGAGCAGTTCTTC,CANSHFGGSSYNEQFF
-,TRBV25-1,TRBJ2-2,TRBD1,TGTGCCAGCAGTGGAAGGGGGGGACAGGGGACGACCGGGGAGCTGTTTTTT,CASSGRGGQGTTGELFF
-,TRBV2,TRBJ2-4,-,TGTGCCAGCAGACCGGAAACTCCAGGCATTCAGTACTTC,CASRPETPGIQYF
-,TRBV30,TRBJ2-3,TRBD1,TGTGCCTGTAGTAAAGACAGGGTAACTAGCACAGATACGCAGTATTTT,CACSKDRVTSTDTQYF
few,TRBV15,TRBJ2-3,TRBD1,TGTGCCACCAGCAGAACGGACAGGGGGCCCACAGATACGCAGTATTTT,CATSRTDRGPTDTQYF
-,TRBV2,TRBJ2-7,-,TGTGCCAGCAGTGAAGCGGATGACAGGTCTACAAATGAGCAGTACTTC,CASSEADDRSTNEQYF
-,TRBV20-1,TRBJ2-5,-,TGCAGTGCTAGAGAAAATGATATGACTGGCGGGAACGAAGAGACCCAGTACTTC,CSARENDMTGGNEETQYF
few,TRBV5-1,TRBJ2-7,TRBD1,TGCGCCAGCAGCTTGACGGGACAGCGTTCCTACGAGCAGTACTTC,CASSLTGQRSYEQYF
-,TRBV7-2,TRBJ2-1,TRBD2,TGTGCCAGCAGCCTCGGACTAGCGGGAGGGCCCTCAAATGAGCAGTTCTTC,CASSLGLAGGPSNEQFF
few,TRBV14,TRBJ2-7,TRBD1,TGTGCCAGCAGCCGACAGGGATTAACCTACGAGCAGTACTTC,CASSRQGLTYEQYF
-,TRBV6-2/TRBV6-3,TRBJ2-5,-,TGTGCCAGCAGTTTTCTACAGGGAGAGACCCAGTACTTC,CASSFLQGETQYF